The rows below give T cell receptor beta chains drawn from one sample of a study of control samples from healthy donors and cancer patients. Method: immunoSEQ multiplex PCR; TCRdb's copy keeps in-frame clones and lacks some. Counted here are about 83,000 clones, roughly 91% occurring once; the ten biggest clones make up approximately 15%. What was sequenced was blood. All receptors come from a man aged 25-40 years in good health. The conserved cysteine and the conserved F or W are not part of the CDR3 here. Fields, in order: V gene, J gene, CDR3 protein.

>TRBV7-9|TRBJ2-1
ASSLYRHGSYNEQF
>TRBV12-3/TRBV12-4|TRBJ2-1
ASIEGNYNEQF
>TRBV3-1/TRBV3-2|TRBJ1-2
ASSQGVTYNFGDYGYT
>TRBV6-6|TRBJ1-3
ASSYATGRNTIY
>TRBV5-1|TRBJ2-4
ASSLEFGLGAKNIQY
>TRBV25-1|TRBJ2-3
ASSGWTSGNTDTQY
>TRBV6-1|TRBJ1-5
ASSPYGNQPQH
>TRBV16|TRBJ2-7
ASSQLRGDQPY
>TRBV29-1|TRBJ2-1
SVLGTGDHEQF
>TRBV27|TRBJ2-1
ASSLREKSGWTVDEQF
>TRBV3-1/TRBV3-2|TRBJ1-1
ASSPGGGFVGTEAF
>TRBV27|TRBJ2-1
ASTHSSYNEQF
>TRBV4-3|TRBJ1-1
ASSQSVTGGTEAF
>TRBV11-3|TRBJ2-7
ASSSSDGIEQY
>TRBV18|TRBJ2-1
ASSPTGTTHEQF
>TRBV5-1|TRBJ2-5
ASSLEPGQPPY
>TRBV7-8|TRBJ1-4
ASSLRGSDEKLF
>TRBV9|TRBJ2-7
ASSIGGGPLYEQY
>TRBV12-3/TRBV12-4|TRBJ1-6
ASSRGSPSPLH
>TRBV15|TRBJ2-5
ATSREIRDQETQY
>TRBV19|TRBJ1-2
ASSDRALGNYGYT
>TRBV28|TRBJ1-5
ASSPDRVVSHQPQH
>TRBV19|TRBJ1-2
ASRVKGYGYT
>TRBV28|TRBJ2-7
ASSMRGVHGQY